The rows below give T cell receptor beta chains drawn from one sample of a study of T cell changes during pregnancy in multiple sclerosis. Assay used: immunoSEQ multiplex PCR; TCRdb lists only in-frame clones, some missing. The data show about 33,000 clones, around 93% seen once. The specimen was CD4+ T cells from peripheral blood mononuclear cells, collected in the third trimester of pregnancy. All receptors derive from a female donor in good health, enrolled as a control in a pregnancy study. Each CDR3 is given with its conserved first and last residue. Each record gives: clone size, J gene, D gene, CDR3 length, V gene, CDR3 protein, CDR3 DNA. The D gene is left open where the match is weak. Expanded clones are given a class, and other clones once, few, many or no size at all.

clone_size: -; j_call: TRBJ1-4; d_call: -; cdr3_length: 12; v_call: TRBV6-1; cdr3_aa: CASSDYNEKLFF; cdr3_nt: TGTGCCAGCAGTGACTACAATGAAAAACTGTTTTTT
clone_size: -; j_call: TRBJ2-4; d_call: TRBD1; cdr3_length: 15; v_call: TRBV5-1; cdr3_aa: CASSSDRGTAGIQYF; cdr3_nt: TGCGCCAGCAGCTCCGACAGGGGAACGGCAGGCATTCAGTACTTC
clone_size: -; j_call: TRBJ2-3; d_call: TRBD1; cdr3_length: 15; v_call: TRBV6-6; cdr3_aa: CASRDRGDGTDTQYF; cdr3_nt: TGTGCCAGCAGGGACAGGGGTGACGGAACAGATACGCAGTATTTT
clone_size: -; j_call: TRBJ1-2; d_call: -; cdr3_length: 11; v_call: TRBV19; cdr3_aa: CALRGTYGYTF; cdr3_nt: TGTGCCCTAAGGGGGACCTATGGCTACACCTTC
clone_size: -; j_call: TRBJ2-3; d_call: -; cdr3_length: 13; v_call: TRBV29-1; cdr3_aa: CSVVRQSTDTQYF; cdr3_nt: TGCAGCGTTGTGAGGCAGAGCACAGATACGCAGTATTTT
clone_size: -; j_call: TRBJ2-7; d_call: -; cdr3_length: 13; v_call: TRBV7-2; cdr3_aa: CASSLVLFYEQYF; cdr3_nt: TGTGCCAGCAGCTTAGTCCTGTTCTACGAGCAGTACTTC
clone_size: -; j_call: TRBJ2-5; d_call: TRBD1; cdr3_length: 16; v_call: TRBV5-1; cdr3_aa: CASSQYQGQGRETQYF; cdr3_nt: TGCGCCAGCAGCCAATACCAGGGACAGGGAAGAGAGACCCAGTACTTC
clone_size: once; j_call: TRBJ2-5; d_call: TRBD2; cdr3_length: 12; v_call: TRBV6-5; cdr3_aa: CASRVGEGTQYF; cdr3_nt: TGTGCCAGCCGCGTGGGGGAGGGGACCCAGTACTTC
clone_size: -; j_call: TRBJ1-1; d_call: -; cdr3_length: 17; v_call: TRBV5-1; cdr3_aa: CASSLIGQDRMNTEAFF; cdr3_nt: TGCGCCAGCAGCTTGATTGGGCAAGATCGGATGAACACTGAAGCTTTCTTT
clone_size: -; j_call: TRBJ2-7; d_call: TRBD2; cdr3_length: 16; v_call: TRBV10-3; cdr3_aa: CAISESAGGPSYEQYF; cdr3_nt: TGTGCCATCAGTGAGTCAGCGGGAGGTCCCTCCTACGAGCAGTACTTC
clone_size: -; j_call: TRBJ2-1; d_call: TRBD2; cdr3_length: 15; v_call: TRBV11-2; cdr3_aa: CASSLISGGGNEQFF; cdr3_nt: TGTGCCAGCAGCTTGATCAGCGGGGGGGGGAATGAGCAGTTCTTC
clone_size: -; j_call: TRBJ2-1; d_call: -; cdr3_length: 17; v_call: TRBV27; cdr3_aa: CASSLSRVRTYHNEQFF; cdr3_nt: TGTGCCAGCAGTTTATCGAGGGTGCGGACTTACCACAATGAGCAGTTCTTC
clone_size: medium-sized; j_call: TRBJ2-5; d_call: -; cdr3_length: 15; v_call: TRBV19; cdr3_aa: CASSIRRRAQETQYF; cdr3_nt: TGTGCCAGTAGTATTCGGCGCAGGGCCCAAGAGACCCAGTACTTC
clone_size: -; j_call: TRBJ2-2; d_call: -; cdr3_length: 16; v_call: TRBV7-9; cdr3_aa: CASSLGARVFTGELFF; cdr3_nt: TGTGCCAGCAGCTTAGGCGCCAGGGTTTTTACCGGGGAGCTGTTTTTT
clone_size: -; j_call: TRBJ1-5; d_call: -; cdr3_length: 13; v_call: TRBV6-1; cdr3_aa: CASSLNRDQPQHF; cdr3_nt: TGTGCCAGCAGTTTGAACAGGGATCAGCCCCAGCATTTT
clone_size: -; j_call: TRBJ2-3; d_call: -; cdr3_length: 12; v_call: TRBV6-4; cdr3_aa: CASSPGRGTQYF; cdr3_nt: TGTGCCAGCAGTCCGGGTAGAGGTACGCAGTATTTT
clone_size: -; j_call: TRBJ2-1; d_call: TRBD2; cdr3_length: 17; v_call: TRBV28; cdr3_aa: CASSQTGLAGGGNEQFF; cdr3_nt: TGTGCCAGCAGCCAAACGGGACTAGCGGGAGGTGGGAATGAGCAGTTCTTC
clone_size: few; j_call: TRBJ2-7; d_call: -; cdr3_length: 15; v_call: TRBV6-5; cdr3_aa: CASRAGATSSYEQYF; cdr3_nt: TGTGCCAGCAGGGCAGGGGCCACATCTTCCTACGAGCAGTACTTC
clone_size: -; j_call: TRBJ2-1; d_call: TRBD1; cdr3_length: 15; v_call: TRBV6-4; cdr3_aa: CASSPGQGPYNEQFF; cdr3_nt: TGTGCCAGCAGTCCGGGACAGGGGCCTTACAATGAGCAGTTCTTC
clone_size: once; j_call: TRBJ2-3; d_call: TRBD2; cdr3_length: 15; v_call: TRBV6-5; cdr3_aa: CASSSTGLASDTQYF; cdr3_nt: TGTGCCAGCAGTAGCACCGGACTAGCGTCAGATACGCAGTATTTT
clone_size: few; j_call: TRBJ1-1; d_call: TRBD1; cdr3_length: 14; v_call: TRBV27; cdr3_aa: CASSRRQGIGGAFF; cdr3_nt: TGTGCCAGCAGTAGAAGACAGGGGATCGGAGGAGCTTTCTTT
clone_size: -; j_call: TRBJ1-5; d_call: -; cdr3_length: 13; v_call: TRBV6-6; cdr3_aa: CASSQITGQPQHF; cdr3_nt: TGTGCCAGCAGTCAAATTACGGGTCAGCCCCAGCATTTT
clone_size: -; j_call: TRBJ2-2; d_call: -; cdr3_length: 13; v_call: TRBV9; cdr3_aa: CASSVDLTGELFF; cdr3_nt: TGTGCCAGCAGCGTAGATCTCACCGGGGAGCTGTTTTTT
clone_size: -; j_call: TRBJ1-1; d_call: -; cdr3_length: 13; v_call: TRBV30; cdr3_aa: CAWSVVGDTEAFF; cdr3_nt: TGTGCCTGGAGTGTAGTCGGGGACACTGAAGCTTTCTTT
clone_size: -; j_call: TRBJ1-5; d_call: -; cdr3_length: 13; v_call: TRBV7-2; cdr3_aa: CASSFNSNQPQHF; cdr3_nt: TGTGCCAGCAGCTTCAATAGCAATCAGCCCCAGCATTTT
clone_size: -; j_call: TRBJ2-7; d_call: -; cdr3_length: 15; v_call: TRBV5-5; cdr3_aa: CASSLAGPGSYEQYF; cdr3_nt: TGTGCCAGCAGCTTGGCAGGGCCGGGCTCCTACGAGCAGTACTTC
clone_size: -; j_call: TRBJ2-7; d_call: -; cdr3_length: 14; v_call: TRBV28; cdr3_aa: CASSLLVGTVEQYF; cdr3_nt: TGTGCCAGCAGTTTATTGGTAGGGACTGTGGAGCAGTACTTC
clone_size: -; j_call: TRBJ2-7; d_call: TRBD1; cdr3_length: 16; v_call: TRBV6-1; cdr3_aa: CASSAKRQGSSYEQYF; cdr3_nt: TGTGCCAGCAGTGCGAAGCGACAGGGGAGCTCCTACGAGCAGTACTTC
clone_size: -; j_call: TRBJ2-2; d_call: -; cdr3_length: 15; v_call: TRBV5-5; cdr3_aa: CASSERTVNTGELFF; cdr3_nt: TGTGCCAGCAGCGAACGGACAGTGAACACCGGGGAGCTGTTTTTT
clone_size: -; j_call: TRBJ1-6; d_call: TRBD1; cdr3_length: 14; v_call: TRBV6-6; cdr3_aa: CASSPGQDNSPLHF; cdr3_nt: TGTGCCAGCAGTCCCGGACAGGACAATTCACCCCTCCACTTT
clone_size: -; j_call: TRBJ1-1; d_call: TRBD1; cdr3_length: 16; v_call: TRBV5-5; cdr3_aa: CASSWGQGVVNTEAFF; cdr3_nt: TGTGCCAGCAGCTGGGGACAGGGCGTCGTGAACACTGAAGCTTTCTTT
clone_size: -; j_call: TRBJ2-7; d_call: -; cdr3_length: 15; v_call: TRBV18; cdr3_aa: CASSRTDPSVGEQYF; cdr3_nt: TGTGCCAGCTCACGGACAGACCCCTCGGTCGGGGAGCAGTACTTC
clone_size: -; j_call: TRBJ1-4; d_call: -; cdr3_length: 14; v_call: TRBV9; cdr3_aa: CASSPRYSGEKLFF; cdr3_nt: TGTGCCAGCAGCCCGAGGTATAGCGGGGAAAAACTGTTTTTT
clone_size: -; j_call: TRBJ1-6; d_call: -; cdr3_length: 14; v_call: TRBV6-4; cdr3_aa: CASSANPGNSPLHF; cdr3_nt: TGTGCCAGCAGTGCGAATCCAGGGAATTCACCCCTCCACTTT
clone_size: -; j_call: TRBJ1-2; d_call: -; cdr3_length: 12; v_call: TRBV6-5; cdr3_aa: CASSPIGGGYTF; cdr3_nt: TGTGCCAGCAGCCCTATCGGGGGTGGCTACACCTTC
clone_size: -; j_call: TRBJ1-2; d_call: TRBD1; cdr3_length: 15; v_call: TRBV19; cdr3_aa: CASSAGTGGSYGYTF; cdr3_nt: TGTGCCAGTAGTGCCGGGACAGGGGGCAGCTATGGCTACACCTTC
clone_size: -; j_call: TRBJ2-3; d_call: TRBD1; cdr3_length: 15; v_call: TRBV28; cdr3_aa: CASRSRQGGADTQYF; cdr3_nt: TGTGCCAGCAGAAGCCGACAGGGGGGCGCAGATACGCAGTATTTT